This T cell receptor beta chain comes out of a study of PD-L1 blockade in urothelial cancer. The overall study: About 90% of the 29 patients were men whose urothelial cancer was bladder-origin.

The time point here: peripheral blood 6 weeks after treatment start. Profiling relied on immunoSEQ multiplex PCR, and the TCRdb table lists in-frame clones only, not all of them. The sample lists 100,000 to 150,000 clones; roughly 86% were seen once. CDR3 size: 16 residues. Trimming at V came to 6 bases and at J to 5 bases, leaving 16 bases not matched to a gene. Per the germline V gene, CDR1 is SGDLS and CDR2 is YYNGEE. The sequenced sample was PBMCs, obtained around atezolizumab (anti-PD-L1) treatment. The TCR comes from a man in his fifties or sixties with urothelial cancer. The chain combines TRBV9 with TRBJ2-5; 7 bases are a match to TRBD2. CDR3 in DNA: TGTGCCAGCACCCTGTGGGGGAGGGCCAGCGGTGAGACCCAGTACTTC. Translated, it gives CASTLWGRASGETQYF.